Shown below are 8 T cell receptor beta chains from a single sample sequenced in a study of blood T cells in healthy people across ages. A second roughly 7 to 12 cycle PCR used barcoded and J-beta primers. In TCRdb, the 5' RACE reads were re-called with MiXCR into one record per CDR3 protein. The sample includes roughly 500,000 distinct CDR3 sequences, 25% to 30% of them seen just once. Sequenced material: blood. All receptors come from a woman in her seventies in good health.

The chain employs TRBV7-3 and TRBJ1-6, with no clear D. CDR1 and CDR2 from the germline V gene are SGHTA and FQGTGA. This CDR3 spans 13 amino acids. The V end lost 2 bases, the J end lost 6 bases, and 5 bases lay between the germline ends. CDR3 nucleotide sequence: TGTGCCAGCAGCTTAGCTGTTAATTCACCCCTCCACTTT. It is translated as CASSLAVNSPLHF.

This clonotype was seen a handful of times. The rearrangement joins TRBV7-9 to TRBJ2-5; TRBD1 matches at 10 bases. Unmatched junction bases numbered 1, after V lost 1 base and J lost 2 bases. Germline lookup yields CDR1 SEHNR and CDR2 FQNEAQ (reference sequence). The CDR3 consists of 15 residues. This CDR3 reads CASSLVGQGQETQYF. CDR3 nucleotide sequence: TGTGCCAGCAGCTTAGTGGGACAGGGGCAAGAGACCCAGTACTTC.

The chain uses TRBV9 and TRBJ1-2; a weak D match, TRBD1 (5 bases). The CDR3 has 12 residues. V was clipped by 3 bases and J by 7 bases, with 10 bases between them. From germline, CDR1 is SGDLS and CDR2 YYNGEE. CDR3 sequence: CASSDIGGGYTF. The CDR3 bases are TGTGCCAGCAGCGACATCGGGGGTGGCTACACCTTC.

The rearrangement uses TRBV11-2 and TRBJ1-2; 8 bases are a match to TRBD1. Germline V gives CDR1 SGHAT, CDR2 FQNNGV. There are 15 residues in the CDR3. V shed 5 bases, J shed 2 bases, and the junction held 7 bases outside the gene matches. CDR3 amino acids: CASSLSDRGNYGYTF. The CDR3, as DNA: TGTGCCAGCAGCCTGTCCGACAGGGGAAACTATGGCTACACCTTC.

V usage is TRBV27 and J usage is TRBJ2-7, with D hard to call. Germline CDR1 MNHEY, CDR2 SMNVEV (reference sequence). V lost 2 bases and J 2 bases, leaving 10 bases between the germline ends. This CDR3 has 14 amino acids. The CDR3 sequence is CASSLKAFPYEQYF. CDR3 in DNA: TGTGCCAGCAGTTTAAAAGCGTTCCCCTACGAGCAGTACTTC.

This clonotype was observed a few times. The chain recombines TRBV2 with TRBJ2-4; D call uncertain. Per the germline V gene, CDR1 is SNHLY and CDR2 is FYNNEI. V lost 7 bases and J lost 8, with 9 bases in between. The CDR3 has 11 residues. Written as DNA, the CDR3 is TGTGCCAGCAACCTAGAAGACATTCAGTACTTC. It translates to CASNLEDIQYF.

This clonotype appeared a few times. The CDR3 spells CASSQTGTLYEQYF. As DNA, the CDR3 is TGTGCCAGCAGCCAGACCGGGACCCTCTACGAGCAGTACTTC. The chain links TRBV3-1 to TRBJ2-7, with D perhaps assigned TRBD1 or TRBD2 (5 bases each). Trimming shortened V by 3 bases and J by 3 bases, and 12 bases separated the two germline ends. Per the germline V gene, CDR1 is LGHDT and CDR2 is YNNKEL (reference sequence). The CDR3 loop spans 14 amino acids.

The rearrangement links TRBV20-1 to TRBJ1-1, with 9 bases that match TRBD1. The V and J ends lost 5 bases and 1 base, in that order; junction bases with no gene match: 2. The germline V gene has CDR1 DFQATT and CDR2 SNEGSKA (reference sequence). This CDR3 is built from 13 residues. CDR3 in amino acids: CSAPDRGNTEAFF. For the CDR3, the DNA is TGCAGTGCTCCGGACAGGGGGAACACTGAAGCTTTCTTT.